The table lists the clone carrying this T cell receptor beta chain with a count of one. The length of the CDR3 is 14 residues. Germline CDR1 reads MNHNY; CDR2 reads SVGAGI (reference sequence). With V trimmed by 6 bases and J by 1 base, 5 bases remained unmatched. This entry is derived from a study of identifying expanded T cells in peripheral blood. Assay used: immunoSEQ multiplex PCR; TCRdb lists only in-frame clones, some missing. The table shows over 45,000 clones, with around four fifths occurring only once. Healthy donors had no documented immune events, such as infections, while sampled. V usage is TRBV6-6 and J usage is TRBJ2-7; 8 bases align to TRBD1. This clonotype was obtained from a person aged 18 to 75 in good health. Source material: blood. The CDR3 loop is CASRNTGGSYEQYF. The CDR3 bases are TGTGCCAGCAGGAACACAGGGGGATCCTACGAGCAGTACTTC.